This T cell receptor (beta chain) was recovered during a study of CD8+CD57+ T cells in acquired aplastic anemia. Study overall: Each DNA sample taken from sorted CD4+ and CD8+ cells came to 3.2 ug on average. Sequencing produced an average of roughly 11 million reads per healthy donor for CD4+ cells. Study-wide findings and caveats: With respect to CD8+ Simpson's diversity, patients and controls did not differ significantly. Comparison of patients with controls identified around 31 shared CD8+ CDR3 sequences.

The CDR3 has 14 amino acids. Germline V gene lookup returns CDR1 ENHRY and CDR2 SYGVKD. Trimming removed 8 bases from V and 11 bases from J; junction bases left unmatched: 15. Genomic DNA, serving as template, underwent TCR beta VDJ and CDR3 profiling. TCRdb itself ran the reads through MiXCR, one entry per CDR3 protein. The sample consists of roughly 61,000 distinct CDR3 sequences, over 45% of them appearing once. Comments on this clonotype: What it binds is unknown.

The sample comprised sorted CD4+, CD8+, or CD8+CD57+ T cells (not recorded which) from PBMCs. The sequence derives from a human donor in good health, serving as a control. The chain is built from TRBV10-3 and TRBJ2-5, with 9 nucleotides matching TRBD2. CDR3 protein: CAIGAGGQKNEQYF. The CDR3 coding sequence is TGTGCCATCGGTGCGGGAGGGCAAAAAAATGAGCAGTACTTC.